Reported below is one TCR beta chain. Its antigen is not known. This CDR3 comprises 16 residues. Germline CDR1 and CDR2: SGHAT and FQNNGV. The V segment lost 1 base and the J segment 7 bases; nucleotides outside the gene matches: 4. This record comes from a study of shared clonotypes between healthy human individuals. Study-level findings and limits: Relative to memory subsets, naive subsets generally showed larger estimated richness. Only blood samples were collected, and tissue repertoires likely differ.

Original methodology: Because ImmunoSEQ provided only junction sequences with no quality scores, the filtering differed. Here immunoSEQ multiplex PCR was the method, and the copy in TCRdb shows in-frame clones only, minus some. The V and J calls and the clone size are those of that table, but D and trimming were determined from the DNA. The sample has about 960,000 clones, over 60% seen once. The sequence derives from a man aged 18 to 29 in good health. Sequencing input: memory CD4+ T cells sorted from blood. Documented subset: CD45RA-negative fraction. The gene calls are TRBV11-2 and TRBJ2-1, with TRBD2 matching over 13 bases. The CDR3 sequence is CASSLGGLAGRNEQFF. CDR3 DNA: TGTGCCAGCAGCTTAGGGGGACTAGCGGGAAGGAATGAGCAGTTCTTC.